The next 20 T cell receptor beta chains were all read from a single sample in a study of kidney transplant recipient with SARS-CoV-2 infection. From the reads, TCRdb called clonotypes with MiXCR, one entry per CDR3 protein. The sample records under 300,000 distinct CDR3 sequences, less than 35% being singletons. The input for sequencing was a blood sample, taken at baseline and around day 120 from a kidney transplant recipient. The receptors were gathered from a young adult male patient who had COVID-19 and was a kidney transplant recipient. Some T cells may have originated in the graft donor.

There are many counts of this clonotype. The J gene is TRBJ2-7, the V gene TRBV21-1; the table's D call, TRBD2, was not checked against the DNA. TRBV21-1 is listed as a pseudogene. The CDR3 loop spans 16 amino acids. CDR3 protein: CASSKGDRGGSYEQYF. Here the CDR3 DNA reads TGTGCCAGCAGCAAAGGGGATCGGGGAGGATCCTACGAGCAGTACTTC.

This clonotype showed up many times. This sequence joins TRBV28 and TRBJ1-6; 8 positions match TRBD1. Germline CDR1 reads MDHEN; CDR2 reads SYDVKM. With 4 bases clipped from V and 9 bases from J, the junction kept 11 bases outside the gene matches. The CDR3 is 16 amino acids. The chain's CDR3 is CASSSGQGQIGSPLHF. In nucleotides, the CDR3 is TGTGCCAGCAGTTCCGGACAGGGCCAAATTGGTTCACCCCTCCACTTT.

A remark on this clonotype: A much larger clone differs from this one at a single base, so this may be a read error. The chain is built from TRBV7-9 and TRBJ2-5; D tentatively fits TRBD1 or TRBD2 (5 bases each). The CDR3 length is 15 residues. The germline gives CDR1 SEHNR, CDR2 FQNEAQ (reference sequence). V gave up 7 bases and J gave up 2 bases, with 17 bases separating them. As DNA, the CDR3 is TGTGCCAGCATTTTAGCCTGGGGACGGCAAGAGACCCAGTACTTC. This codes for CASILAWGRQETQYF.

With regard to this clonotype: Being one base from a much bigger clone, this may be a read error. The chain links TRBV7-9 to TRBJ2-7, with D perhaps TRBD1 or TRBD2 (5 bases each). CDR3 length: 13 residues. Germline CDR1 is SEHNR and CDR2 is FQNEAQ (reference sequence). In DNA, the CDR3 is TGTGCCAGCAGCGGACGGGACCTCTACGGGCAGTACTTC. Translating gives CASSGRDLYGQYF.

As concerns this clonotype: This may arise from a read error, as a much more abundant clone is one base away. The rearrangement links TRBV6-2 or TRBV6-3 to TRBJ1-6; D gene unclear. The germline V gene encodes CDR1 MNHEY and CDR2 SVGEGT. The V end was cut by 6 bases, the J end by 7 bases, with 10 bases between. The CDR3 spans 13 residues. Here the CDR3 reads CASRGRENSPLHF. The CDR3 bases are TGTGCCAGCAGAGGACGAGAGAATTCACCCCTCCACTTT.

This clonotype was seen ten or more times. The chain carries TRBV28 and TRBJ1-1; D is unresolved. Trimming cost V 0 bases and J 5 bases, with 7 bases left between them. CDR3 length: 13 residues. Per germline, CDR1 MDHEN and CDR2 SYDVKM. CDR3 sequence: CASSLWGTTEAFF. CDR3 bases: TGTGCCAGCAGTTTATGGGGCACGACTGAAGCTTTCTTT.

This rearrangement joins TRBV9 to TRBJ1-2; no reliable D call. The CDR3 is made up of 16 amino acids. Between the trimmed V and J ends, which lost 6 bases and 4 bases, there was a span of 22 bases. Germline loops: CDR1 SGDLS, CDR2 YYNGEE. The CDR3 is CASITKYSRKAYGYTF. CDR3 bases: TGTGCCAGCATTACAAAGTACTCAAGAAAGGCCTATGGCTACACCTTC. Combining the CDR3 with reference TRBV9 and TRBJ1-2 gives the whole variable domain DSGVTQTPKHLITATGQRVTLRCSPRSGDLSVYWYQQSLDQGLQFLIQYYNGEERAKGNILERFSAQQFPDLHSELNLSSLELGDSALYFCASITKYSRKAYGYTFGSGTRLTVV.

The CDR3 reads CASSGRIDTVMQDTQYF. The DNA of the CDR3 is TGTGCCAGCAGCGGTCGGATAGATACAGTCATGCAAGATACGCAGTATTTT. The chain is built from TRBV21-1 and TRBJ2-3. TRBV21-1 is noted as a pseudogene. The length of the CDR3 is 17 residues.

This clonotype has only a few counts. V and J are TRBV20-1 and TRBJ2-1; 8 positions match TRBD2. The CDR3 covers 14 residues. Germline CDR1 reads DFQATT; CDR2 reads SNEGSKA (reference sequence). The V and J ends lost 6 bases and 6 bases, in that order; junction bases with no gene match: 10. CDR3 region: CSAPLSGSGNEQFF. The DNA for the CDR3 is TGCAGTGCCCCCCTAAGCGGGAGTGGCAATGAGCAGTTCTTC.

In its sample, this clonotype was seen many times. The J gene is TRBJ2-2, the V gene TRBV2; TRBD1 might be the D (6 bases). CDR1 is SNHLY, CDR2 FYNNEI, per germline. The CDR3 spans 15 residues. Between the trimmed V and J ends, which lost 8 bases and 2 bases, there was a span of 15 bases. As DNA, the CDR3 is TGTGCCAGCCGGACGGGGACACCAAACACCGGGGAGCTGTTTTTT. Protein sequence: CASRTGTPNTGELFF.

This clonotype was observed many times. The CDR3 protein is CASRKTASSGNTIYF. The CDR3 DNA is TGTGCCAGCAGAAAGACAGCCAGCTCTGGAAACACCATATATTTT. The V call is TRBV5-5, the J call TRBJ1-3; possible D gene TRBD1, 5 bases. The V and J ends lost 5 bases and 0 bases respectively, with 12 bases between them. This CDR3 region has 15 residues. CDR1 is SGHKS, CDR2 YYEKEE, per germline (reference sequence).

This clonotype was recorded many times. The genes are TRBV7-4 and TRBJ1-2, with unresolved D. Germline V gene lookup returns CDR1 SGHVT and CDR2 SQSDAQ. This CDR3 has 17 residues. V gave up 5 bases and J gave up 4 bases, with 23 bases separating them. The CDR3 region has the DNA TGTGCCAGCAGCGTCGGTAATTCAGCTCGAAAGACCTATGGCTACACCTTC. It is translated as CASSVGNSARKTYGYTF.

This clonotype is a singleton in its sample. Since a much larger clone is just one base distant, this may be a read error. This chain joins TRBV2 and TRBJ2-7; perhaps TRBD1 as D (6 bases). Trimming took off 7 bases at V and 7 bases at J, with 20 bases between the two ends. CDR3 length: 14 amino acids. Germline V gene data show CDR1 as SNHLY and CDR2 as FYNNEI. The CDR3 protein is CASNPFSGAEEQYF. The CDR3, as DNA: TGTGCCAGCAATCCTTTTTCAGGGGCAGAAGAGCAGTACTTC.

This clonotype was seen at least ten times. The chain links TRBV7-8 to TRBJ2-7; perhaps TRBD2 as D (5 bases). The germline V gene has CDR1 SGHVS and CDR2 FQNEAQ. V was pared by 2 bases and J by 0 bases, with 14 bases between. The CDR3 spans 16 residues. As DNA, the CDR3 is TGTGCCAGCAGCTTAAATTATGGTCGGGGCTCCTACGAGCAGTACTTC. Translated, it gives CASSLNYGRGSYEQYF. Using reference TRBV7-8 and TRBJ2-7 for the parts outside the CDR3, the full variable domain is GAGVSQSPRYKVAKRGQDVALRCDPISGHVSLFWYQQALGQGPEFLTYFQNEAQLDKSGLPSDRFFAERPEGSVSTLKIQRTQQEDSAVYLCASSLNYGRGSYEQYFGPGTRLTVT.

This clonotype showed up many times. This rearrangement joins TRBV6-6 to TRBJ1-2, with 7 bases aligning to TRBD1. Germline V gene lookup returns CDR1 MNHNY and CDR2 SVGAGI (reference sequence). The CDR3 runs to 14 residues. V lost 9 bases, J lost 1 base, and 8 bases stayed unmatched. The CDR3 nucleotides read TGTGCCAGTCATAGGGACAGTATTAACTATGGCTACACCTTC. The encoded protein is CASHRDSINYGYTF.

This clonotype was observed many times. The CDR3 region has the DNA TGTGCCAGCAGTGACCTGGCGGGGGATCTCAATGAGCAGTTCTTC. Its translation is CASSDLAGDLNEQFF. V usage is TRBV12-3 or TRBV12-4 and J usage is TRBJ2-1; 7 nucleotides match TRBD2. J lost 6 bases, V lost 5 bases, and 10 bases had no gene match. This CDR3 spans 15 amino acids.

Remarks on this clonotype: The CDR3 ends on some other residue instead of the conserved phenylalanine or tryptophan, so this is likely a read error. The genes are TRBV6-5 and TRBJ2-7; TRBD2 matches at 8 bases. Trimming removed 5 bases from V and 0 bases from J; junction bases left unmatched: 18. The CDR3 covers 19 residues. The germline gives CDR1 MNHEY, CDR2 SVGAGI. The CDR3 DNA reads TGTGCCAGCAGTGCCAGGGCGGGTAGCGGGGTTACAAGCTCCTACGAGCAGTACCTC. Its protein is CASSARAGSGVTSSYEQYL.

The chain combines TRBV7-2 with TRBJ2-7; D is possibly TRBD2 (6 bases). The J call is uncertain, as TRBJ2-5 better fits the DNA end. Germline lookup yields CDR1 SGHTA and CDR2 FQGNSA. This CDR3 region has 14 residues. The CDR3 bases are TGTGCCAGCTCGGGACGCTCGGGAGAAGAGACCCAGTACTTC. Translated: CASSGRSGEETQYF.

This clonotype was found once. This chain's CDR3 is CADSPAGEETQYF. In DNA, the CDR3 is TGTGCCGACAGCCCAGCAGGGGAGGAGACCCAGTACTTC. V usage is TRBV9 and J usage is TRBJ2-5, with TRBD1 as a possible D gene (6 bases). The CDR3 is 13 residues long. The germline V gene encodes CDR1 SGDLS and CDR2 YYNGEE. Trimming removed 10 bases at V and 5 bases at J, with 18 bases between.

At least ten counts were recorded for this clonotype. This chain connects TRBV24-1 to TRBJ2-1; the match to TRBD1 covers 8 bases. The CDR3 has 17 amino acids. Per germline, CDR1 KGHDR and CDR2 SFDVKD. V lost 4 bases to trimming and J lost 0 bases; unmatched junction nucleotides: 7. This CDR3 reads CATSEETGARSYNEQFF. The DNA of the CDR3 is TGTGCCACCAGTGAGGAGACAGGGGCCCGCTCCTACAATGAGCAGTTCTTC.